These 22 T cell receptor beta chains were sequenced from one sample in a study of T-cell memory formation after mild COVID-19. TCRdb processed the 5' RACE reads anew with MiXCR; each CDR3 protein has one entry. This table has some 340,000 distinct CDR3 sequences, 10% to 15% appearing once. Sequencing was carried out using PBMCs or a T cell subset sorted from them (not recorded which). These receptors all stem from a man between 18 and 35 years old who had mild COVID-19 (a few samples of this study predate the infection). Cell type and time point are not known.

This clonotype was seen a few times. The V and J genes are TRBV24-1 and TRBJ2-2; D unclear. The germline V and J ends were trimmed by 12 bases and 4 bases, with 20 bases remaining between them. The CDR3 loop spans 15 amino acids. CDR1 and CDR2 from the germline V gene are KGHDR and SFDVKD. CDR3 residues: CAAASKARGTGELFF. CDR3 coding DNA: TGTGCCGCCGCTTCTAAGGCGCGCGGCACCGGGGAGCTGTTTTTT.

About this clonotype itself: This may be a read error: a much more frequent sequence differs by one nucleotide. V usage is TRBV7-2 and J usage is TRBJ1-2; D might be TRBD1 (6 bases). The V gene's germline CDR1 is SGHTA and CDR2 FQGNSA. V lost 6 bases to trimming and J lost 10 bases, with 21 bases between them. The CDR3 runs 14 residues. The CDR3 coding sequence is TGTGCCAGCAGGACAGGAGTGGGGGTGGTGGACTACACCTTC. Protein: CASRTGVGVVDYTF.

This clonotype showed up just once. In DNA form, the CDR3 reads TGCGCCAGCAGCCCCACCGGGACAGGGGTGGCAGATACGCAGTATTTT. It specifies CASSPTGTGVADTQYF. The V gene is TRBV5-1, the J gene TRBJ2-3; TRBD1 aligns across 10 bases. V lost 4 bases and J lost 4; bases outside the gene matches: 9. This CDR3 has 16 residues. In germline, CDR1 is SGHRS, CDR2 YFSETQ.

The V and J genes are TRBV2 and TRBJ2-1, with 7 bases fitting TRBD1. The CDR3 runs to 16 residues. Germline lookup yields CDR1 SNHLY and CDR2 FYNNEI. V shed 8 bases, J shed 4 bases, and the junction held 14 bases outside the gene matches. The CDR3 protein is CASFWDSIAGYNEQFF. The CDR3 region has the DNA TGTGCCAGCTTTTGGGACAGTATCGCTGGGTACAATGAGCAGTTCTTC.

The chain links TRBV20-1 to TRBJ1-6; 10 positions agree with TRBD1. This CDR3 spans 15 amino acids. Germline values: CDR1 DFQATT, CDR2 SNEGSKA (reference sequence). V was pared by 3 bases and J by 7 bases, with 6 bases of the junction left unmatched. CDR3 residues: CSARGTGVINSPLHF. CDR3 sequence (DNA): TGCAGTGCTAGGGGGACAGGGGTAATCAATTCACCCCTCCACTTT.

This clonotype was detected ten times or more. The chain couples TRBV29-1 to TRBJ2-5, with a tentative D call TRBD2 (6 bases). Trimming removed 6 bases from V and 5 bases from J, with 16 bases in between. This CDR3 comprises 13 residues. CDR1 is SQVTM and CDR2 is ANQGSEA in the germline V gene. The CDR3 sequence: CSVGGRHAETQYF. The CDR3 DNA follows: TGCAGCGTGGGGGGACGGCACGCGGAGACCCAGTACTTC.

This clonotype came up a few times. V gene TRBV29-1 combines with J gene TRBJ2-3, with 10 bases identical to TRBD2. The CDR3 runs 14 residues. After removal of 4 bases from V and 0 bases from J, the junction contained 1 base not matched to a gene. Germline V lookup: CDR1 SQVTM, CDR2 ANQGSEA. The CDR3 bases are TGCAGCGTTGGGACTAGCGGTAGCACAGATACGCAGTATTTT. Its protein is CSVGTSGSTDTQYF.

The V gene is TRBV7-2, the J gene TRBJ2-1, with 11 nucleotides matching TRBD2. V shed 4 bases and J 11 bases; nucleotides not matched to a gene: 13. The CDR3 spans 16 residues. CDR1 and CDR2 (germline): SGHTA, FQGNSA. As DNA, the CDR3 is TGTGCCAGCAGCTCCGACGGGTCTAGCGGGGGGACCAAGCAGTTCTTC. This encodes CASSSDGSSGGTKQFF.

The V call is TRBV15, the J call TRBJ1-2; 11 bases are a match to TRBD1. From germline, CDR1 is LNHNV and CDR2 YYDKDF (reference sequence). V lost 3 bases to trimming and J lost 8 bases; unmatched junction nucleotides: 8. The CDR3 contains 15 residues. CDR3 bases: TGTGCCACCAGCAGCTGGACAGGGGGCGAGTGGGGCTACACCTTC. This codes for CATSSWTGGEWGYTF.

The sample holds a few counts of this clonotype. J is TRBJ1-5 and V is TRBV6-5, with D possibly TRBD1 on 5 matching bases. The V end was cut by 4 bases, the J end by 4 bases, with 11 bases between. This CDR3 contains 14 residues. Germline V CDR1 and CDR2: MNHEY, SVGAGI. The CDR3 nucleotides are TGTGCCAGCAGTTCGGGGGGGGTAAATCAGCCCCAGCATTTT. This sequence encodes CASSSGGVNQPQHF.

The chain uses TRBV7-9 and TRBJ2-7; 11 positions match TRBD2. Germline CDR1 is SEHNR and CDR2 is FQNEAQ (reference sequence). The junction had 8 bases not matched to a gene; V was cut back by 5 bases and J by 5 bases. CDR3 size: 15 residues. The CDR3 reads CASSRLAGGLDEQYF. CDR3 in DNA: TGTGCCAGCAGCCGCCTAGCGGGGGGCTTGGACGAGCAGTACTTC.

This clonotype has only a few counts. The chain combines TRBV7-2 with TRBJ2-3; 7 positions agree with TRBD2. This CDR3 comprises 15 residues. The V gene end was trimmed by 4 bases and the J gene end by 0 bases; junction bases not matched to a gene: 4. Germline-derived CDR1 and CDR2 are SGHTA and FQGNSA. CDR3 sequence (DNA): TGTGCCAGCAGCTGGGCGGGGGATAGCACAGATACGCAGTATTTT. Residues: CASSWAGDSTDTQYF.

This clonotype has a handful of counts. V usage is TRBV2 and J usage is TRBJ2-4; either TRBD1 or TRBD2 may fit D (5 bases each). V lost 2 bases to trimming and J lost 9 bases, with 17 bases between them. Germline-derived CDR1 and CDR2 are SNHLY and FYNNEI. The CDR3 length is 15 residues. CDR3 sequence reads: CASSEPGTIDGIQYF. CDR3 nucleotides: TGTGCCAGCAGTGAACCGGGGACCATCGACGGCATTCAGTACTTC.

The chain uses TRBV5-1 and TRBJ2-3; D is unresolved. The germline V gene encodes CDR1 SGHRS and CDR2 YFSETQ. The CDR3 covers 13 residues. Trimming took off 0 bases at V and 6 bases at J, with 8 bases between the two ends. CDR3 coding DNA: TGCGCCAGCAGCTTGGCGGCCAGGGATACGCAGTATTTT. This codes for CASSLAARDTQYF.

This clonotype was observed a single time. The rearrangement uses TRBV28 and TRBJ2-7; 9 bases are shared with TRBD2. Germline assignment: CDR1 MDHEN and CDR2 SYDVKM. With 4 bases clipped from V and 7 bases from J, the junction kept 11 bases outside the gene matches. The CDR3 is 15 amino acids. Here the CDR3 reads CASSSEGSGGGEQYV. The CDR3 nucleotides read TGTGCCAGCAGTTCCGAGGGTAGCGGGGGTGGTGAGCAGTACGTC.

In its sample, this clonotype was seen a few times. This chain links TRBV4-3 with TRBJ1-3, with D perhaps TRBD1 (5 bases). Per germline, CDR1 LGHNA and CDR2 YSLEER. With 0 bases removed from V and 5 bases from J, the gap between germline ends came to 11 bases. This CDR3 region has 15 residues. The DNA for the CDR3 is TGCGCCAGCAGCCAAGAGGGCAGGGTCAGAAACACCATATATTTT. Protein: CASSQEGRVRNTIYF.

This clonotype was observed many times. This rearrangement joins TRBV5-1 to TRBJ1-2; D is ambiguous. CDR1 is SGHRS, CDR2 YFSETQ, per germline. Trimming removed 2 bases from V and 5 bases from J, with 13 bases in between. The CDR3 loop spans 14 amino acids. CDR3 in amino acids: CASSLTGGKYGYTF. The CDR3 DNA reads as TGCGCCAGCAGCTTAACGGGAGGGAAGTATGGCTACACCTTC.

The chain couples TRBV5-4 to TRBJ2-2; TRBD2 matches 9 bases. This CDR3 has 15 residues. The germline V gene encodes CDR1 SGHNT and CDR2 YYREEE (reference sequence). The J segment lost 6 bases and the V segment lost 5 bases, leaving 8 bases of the junction unmatched. CDR3 nucleotides: TGTGCCAGCAGAGAGGGGACTAGCTCGGCCGGGGAGCTGTTTTTT. Its translation: CASREGTSSAGELFF.

Ten or more counts support this clonotype. The V call is TRBV7-9, the J call TRBJ1-2, with 9 positions matching TRBD1. J gave up 4 bases and V 4 bases, and 4 bases lay outside the gene matches. This CDR3 is 14 amino acids long. CDR1 is SEHNR and CDR2 is FQNEAQ in the germline V gene (reference sequence). The CDR3 region has the DNA TGTGCCAGCAGCTCAGCGACAGGGGGCTATGGCTACACCTTC. This sequence encodes CASSSATGGYGYTF.

This clonotype was seen a few times. V usage is TRBV15 and J usage is TRBJ1-2; perhaps TRBD1 as D (5 bases). The V gene's germline CDR1 is LNHNV and CDR2 YYDKDF (reference sequence). The V gene lost 1 base and the J gene lost 4 bases, with 10 bases spanning the gap. The CDR3 contains 14 residues. Written as DNA, the CDR3 is TGTGCCACCAGCAGAGCGGGGACCGTCTATGGCTACACCTTC. Protein sequence: CATSRAGTVYGYTF.

This clonotype was recorded a few times. V and J are TRBV7-9 and TRBJ2-3; TRBD1 matches 10 bases. Germline assignment: CDR1 SEHNR and CDR2 FQNEAQ (reference sequence). V was pared by 5 bases and J by 3 bases, with 5 bases of the junction left unmatched. The CDR3 sequence is 15 residues long. In DNA form, the CDR3 reads TGTGCCAGCAGCCGGCCGGGACAGGGGACAGATACGCAGTATTTT. This codes for CASSRPGQGTDTQYF.

In its sample, this clonotype was seen a few times. This chain joins TRBV30 and TRBJ2-7, with D uncertain. Germline V gene lookup returns CDR1 GTSNPN and CDR2 SVGIG (reference sequence). The CDR3 length is 12 residues. The V gene lost 2 bases and the J gene lost 5 bases, with 10 bases spanning the gap. CDR3 residues: CAWSTDGDEQYF. The CDR3 DNA reads as TGTGCCTGGAGTACGGACGGAGACGAGCAGTACTTC.